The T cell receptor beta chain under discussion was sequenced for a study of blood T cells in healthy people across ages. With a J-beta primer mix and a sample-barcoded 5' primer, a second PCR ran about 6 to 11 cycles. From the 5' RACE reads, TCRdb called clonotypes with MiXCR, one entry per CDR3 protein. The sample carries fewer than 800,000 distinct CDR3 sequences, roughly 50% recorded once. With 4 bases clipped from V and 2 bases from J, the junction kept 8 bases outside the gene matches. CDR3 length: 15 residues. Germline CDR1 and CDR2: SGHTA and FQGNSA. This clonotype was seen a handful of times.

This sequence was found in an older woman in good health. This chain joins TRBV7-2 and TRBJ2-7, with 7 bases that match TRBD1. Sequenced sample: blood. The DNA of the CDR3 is TGTGCCAGCAGCTCTTCACAGGGGCCAGCCTACGAGCAGTACTTC. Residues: CASSSSQGPAYEQYF.